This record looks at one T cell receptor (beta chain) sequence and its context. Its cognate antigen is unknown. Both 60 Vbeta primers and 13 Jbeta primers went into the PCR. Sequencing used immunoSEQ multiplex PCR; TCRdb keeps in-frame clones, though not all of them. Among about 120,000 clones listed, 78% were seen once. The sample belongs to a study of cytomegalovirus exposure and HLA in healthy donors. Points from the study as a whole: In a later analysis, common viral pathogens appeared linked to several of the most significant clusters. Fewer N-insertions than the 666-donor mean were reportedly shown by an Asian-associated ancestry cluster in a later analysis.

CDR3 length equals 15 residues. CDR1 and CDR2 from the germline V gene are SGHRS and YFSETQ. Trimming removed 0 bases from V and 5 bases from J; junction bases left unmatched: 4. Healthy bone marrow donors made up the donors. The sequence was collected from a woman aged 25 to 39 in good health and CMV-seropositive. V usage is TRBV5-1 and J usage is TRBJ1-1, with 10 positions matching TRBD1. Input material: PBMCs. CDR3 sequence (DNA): TGCGCCAGCAGCTTGGGGACAGGGGGAAGAACTGAAGCTTTCTTT. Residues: CASSLGTGGRTEAFF.